Listed below are T cell receptor beta chains from one sample, sequenced in a study of response to subunit inactivated influenza vaccine. MiXCR, run by TCRdb on the RT-PCR reads, gives a single entry per CDR3 protein. The table shows about 700,000 distinct CDR3 sequences, with 14% occurring only once. The sequences come from PBMCs from blood, collected less than 15 days before vaccination. Every receptor here comes from a man aged 50 to 59 who received an inactivated influenza vaccine. Both conserved end residues are part of each CDR3. Fields, in order: V gene, D gene, clone size, J gene, CDR3 protein, CDR3 DNA. A D gene is named only where the DNA matches it firmly. Size is omitted from some rows. Given values are once, few, many or a class for expanded clones.

V: TRBV7-2
D: TRBD2
size: .
J: TRBJ2-1
CDR3: CASSLGLAGRSEQFF
DNA: TGTGCCAGCAGCTTAGGGCTAGCGGGACGCAGTGAGCAGTTCTTC

V: TRBV9
D: TRBD2
size: .
J: TRBJ2-5
CDR3: CASSEGYERGPQETQYF
DNA: TGTGCCAGCAGCGAGGGTTACGAGCGGGGGCCCCAAGAGACCCAGTACTTC

V: TRBV5-1
D: .
size: few
J: TRBJ2-1
CDR3: CASSLVAEHYNEQFF
DNA: TGCGCCAGCAGCTTGGTAGCGGAACACTACAATGAGCAGTTCTTC

V: TRBV20-1
D: TRBD2
size: .
J: TRBJ2-1
CDR3: CSALAGVSYNEQFF
DNA: TGCAGTGCTTTAGCGGGAGTATCCTACAATGAGCAGTTCTTC

V: TRBV28
D: .
size: .
J: TRBJ2-7
CDR3: CATQGLTYEQYF
DNA: TGTGCCACACAGGGATTGACCTACGAGCAGTACTTC

V: TRBV6-5
D: .
size: once
J: TRBJ2-5
CDR3: CASSYFGSSEETQYF
DNA: TGTGCCAGCAGTTACTTTGGCTCCTCGGAGGAGACCCAGTACTTC

V: TRBV2
D: TRBD2
size: .
J: TRBJ2-2
CDR3: CASSEPLAGGPLFTGELFF
DNA: TGTGCCAGCAGTGAACCACTAGCGGGAGGGCCTTTGTTCACCGGGGAGCTGTTTTTT

V: TRBV4-3
D: TRBD2
size: few
J: TRBJ2-7
CDR3: CASSQDQRGFYEQYF
DNA: TGCGCCAGCAGCCAAGATCAGCGGGGCTTTTACGAGCAGTACTTC

V: TRBV9
D: .
size: few
J: TRBJ1-1
CDR3: CASSVVGEAFF
DNA: TGTGCCAGCAGCGTAGTGGGGGAAGCTTTCTTT

V: TRBV7-9
D: TRBD1
size: few
J: TRBJ1-1
CDR3: CASSWTGSNTEAFF
DNA: TGTGCCAGCAGCTGGACAGGGTCTAACACTGAAGCTTTCTTT

V: TRBV4-3
D: TRBD2
size: .
J: TRBJ2-1
CDR3: CASSPLSGRDYNEQFF
DNA: TGCGCCAGCAGCCCATTAAGCGGGAGGGACTACAATGAGCAGTTCTTC

V: TRBV13
D: TRBD1
size: few
J: TRBJ2-1
CDR3: CASSPLGTGALYNEQFF
DNA: TGTGCCAGCAGCCCCTTAGGGACAGGGGCCCTCTACAATGAGCAGTTCTTC

V: TRBV24-1
D: .
size: few
J: TRBJ1-2
CDR3: CATRAQGTLGGYTF
DNA: TGTGCCACCAGAGCCCAGGGGACTTTGGGTGGCTACACCTTC

V: TRBV20-1
D: .
size: few
J: TRBJ2-5
CDR3: CSASFLGGPAQQETQYF
DNA: TGCAGTGCTAGTTTCCTCGGCGGGCCAGCGCAACAAGAGACCCAGTACTTC

V: TRBV28
D: .
size: few
J: TRBJ2-7
CDR3: CASSPRGRGIFEQYF
DNA: TGTGCCAGCAGTCCCCGAGGCAGGGGAATTTTCGAGCAGTACTTC

V: TRBV2
D: TRBD1
size: few
J: TRBJ2-4
CDR3: CASSLQGSNKNIQYF
DNA: TGTGCCAGCAGTTTACAGGGGTCGAACAAAAACATTCAGTACTTC

V: TRBV21-1
D: .
size: .
J: TRBJ2-7
CDR3: CASSNSRQGAYEQYF
DNA: TGTGCCAGCTCTAATTCGAGGCAGGGGGCCTACGAGCAGTACTTC

V: TRBV5-5
D: .
size: few
J: TRBJ2-4
CDR3: CASSLWEEANIQYF
DNA: TGTGCCAGCAGCTTGTGGGAGGAAGCGAACATTCAGTACTTC

V: TRBV4-1
D: .
size: .
J: TRBJ1-1
CDR3: CASSRSGSTEAFF
DNA: TGCGCCAGCAGCCGGAGTGGGTCCACTGAAGCTTTCTTT

V: TRBV19
D: .
size: .
J: TRBJ2-1
CDR3: CASSAGAGYGEQFF
DNA: TGTGCCAGTAGTGCCGGGGCGGGATATGGCGAGCAGTTCTTC

V: TRBV7-2
D: .
size: few
J: TRBJ1-2
CDR3: CASSQSGGYGYTF
DNA: TGTGCCAGCAGCCAGTCAGGCGGCTATGGCTACACCTTC

V: TRBV12-3/TRBV12-4
D: .
size: few
J: TRBJ2-7
CDR3: CASSLTVVREQYF
DNA: TGTGCCAGCAGCCTAACAGTGGTTCGCGAGCAGTACTTC

V: TRBV19
D: .
size: .
J: TRBJ2-2
CDR3: CASTSYRELFF
DNA: TGTGCCAGTACCTCATACCGGGAGCTGTTTTTT

V: TRBV11-2
D: .
size: few
J: TRBJ2-4
CDR3: CASSPTAASNSNIQYF
DNA: TGTGCCAGCAGCCCAACGGCCGCCTCAAATTCAAACATTCAGTACTTC

V: TRBV4-3
D: .
size: few
J: TRBJ2-7
CDR3: CASSQEGMGYEQYF
DNA: TGCGCCAGCAGCCAAGAGGGTATGGGCTACGAGCAGTACTTC

V: TRBV11-2
D: TRBD2
size: .
J: TRBJ2-3
CDR3: CASSLDLMRTGGADTQYF
DNA: TGTGCCAGCAGCTTAGATCTCATGAGGACGGGAGGTGCAGATACGCAGTATTTT

V: TRBV20-1
D: TRBD2
size: few
J: TRBJ2-1
CDR3: CSARDWARGLAGGSEPIF
DNA: TGCAGTGCTAGAGATTGGGCCCGAGGACTAGCGGGAGGGAGTGAGCCAATCTTC

V: TRBV12-3/TRBV12-4
D: .
size: few
J: TRBJ2-5
CDR3: CASSPTGRRAQETQYF
DNA: TGTGCCAGCAGCCCGACAGGGAGGAGGGCCCAAGAGACCCAGTACTTC

V: TRBV5-6
D: TRBD1
size: few
J: TRBJ1-2
CDR3: CASSADRGSGGYTF
DNA: TGTGCCAGCAGCGCCGACAGGGGGTCCGGGGGCTACACCTTC

V: TRBV20-1
D: .
size: few
J: TRBJ2-1
CDR3: CSAREGAGYNEQFF
DNA: TGCAGTGCTAGAGAAGGAGCAGGGTACAATGAGCAGTTCTTC

V: TRBV14
D: TRBD1
size: few
J: TRBJ2-7
CDR3: CASRVTGSSYEQYF
DNA: TGTGCCAGCAGGGTGACAGGGAGCTCCTACGAGCAGTACTTC

V: TRBV4-1
D: .
size: .
J: TRBJ1-1
CDR3: CASSQYNSLNTEAFF
DNA: TGCGCCAGCAGCCAATATAACAGCTTGAACACTGAAGCTTTCTTT

V: TRBV14
D: .
size: few
J: TRBJ2-1
CDR3: CASRRQGRGNEQFF
DNA: TGTGCCAGCAGGAGACAGGGGAGGGGCAATGAGCAGTTCTTC

V: TRBV6-1
D: .
size: many
J: TRBJ2-7
CDR3: CASRGYTGSTTYEQYF
DNA: TGTGCCAGCAGGGGTTATACAGGGAGTACGACCTACGAGCAGTACTTC

V: TRBV14
D: TRBD1
size: .
J: TRBJ1-3
CDR3: CASSQAPDRGSGNTIYF
DNA: TGTGCCAGCAGCCAAGCCCCCGACAGGGGCTCTGGAAACACCATATATTTT

V: TRBV11-2
D: TRBD2
size: .
J: TRBJ2-1
CDR3: CASSLVSSGVSYNEQFF
DNA: TGTGCCAGCAGCTTAGTTTCTAGCGGGGTGTCCTACAATGAGCAGTTCTTC

V: TRBV24-1
D: .
size: few
J: TRBJ2-1
CDR3: CATSDTDRSSYNEQFF
DNA: TGTGCCACCAGTGACACGGACCGGAGCTCCTACAATGAGCAGTTCTTC

V: TRBV11-2
D: .
size: few
J: TRBJ2-2
CDR3: CATMVGPGELFF
DNA: TGTGCCACAATGGTGGGGCCCGGGGAGCTGTTTTTT

V: TRBV10-2
D: .
size: .
J: TRBJ2-1
CDR3: CATRSGVGNEQFF
DNA: TGCGCCACCAGGTCAGGGGTAGGCAATGAGCAGTTCTTC

V: TRBV2
D: .
size: few
J: TRBJ2-2
CDR3: CASNSRPRGTGELFF
DNA: TGTGCCAGCAATAGCCGGCCCAGGGGCACCGGGGAGCTGTTTTTT

V: TRBV29-1
D: .
size: few
J: TRBJ2-3
CDR3: CSVVRDRDTQYF
DNA: TGCAGCGTTGTCAGGGATCGTGATACGCAGTATTTT

V: TRBV15
D: TRBD1
size: .
J: TRBJ1-2
CDR3: CATSSGQGFGYTF
DNA: TGTGCCACCAGCAGTGGACAGGGGTTTGGCTACACCTTC

V: TRBV20-1
D: .
size: .
J: TRBJ2-7
CDR3: CSARDAQYEQYF
DNA: TGCAGTGCTAGAGATGCCCAGTACGAGCAGTACTTC

V: TRBV7-6
D: .
size: .
J: TRBJ2-3
CDR3: CASALVKRADTQYF
DNA: TGTGCCAGCGCACTAGTGAAAAGGGCAGATACGCAGTATTTT

V: TRBV29-1
D: .
size: few
J: TRBJ1-3
CDR3: CSVEISGNTIYF
DNA: TGCAGCGTTGAAATCTCTGGAAACACCATATATTTT